This T cell receptor (beta chain) was obtained from a study of CD8 T cells in ankylosing spondylitis. The CDR3 is 13 residues long. The germline V gene has CDR1 DFQATT and CDR2 SNEGSKA (reference sequence). Each CDR3 protein is one row after TCRdb ran MiXCR on the 5' RACE reads. The table shows around 300,000 distinct CDR3 sequences, with roughly 10% occurring only once. A word on this clonotype: A read error may account for a junction end that differs from germline.

This clonotype originated in a female donor with ankylosing spondylitis or in good health (not recorded which). This chain uses TRBV20-1 with TRBJ1-1; 9 bases are a match to TRBD1. Sequencing was performed on blood, either unsorted or a sorted T cell fraction (not recorded which). The CDR3 DNA reads TGCAGTCCTAGGGGGTCGGACAGGGGTTATACTTTCTTT. This sequence encodes CSPRGSDRGYTFF.